A selection of T cell receptor beta chains follows, all from one sample in a study of cytomegalovirus exposure and HLA in healthy donors. Using immunoSEQ multiplex PCR, the repertoire was profiled, and TCRdb retains in-frame clones only, with some absent. The table records roughly 48,000 clones, around 90% of them present only once. The specimen was PBMCs. Every receptor here comes from a woman aged 25 to 39 in good health and CMV-seronegative. CDR3s include the opening cysteine and the closing phenylalanine or tryptophan. D genes are given only for firm matches. Clone sizes are given selectively: once, few, many, or a class where the clone is expanded.

v_gene,j_gene,abundance,d_gene,CDR3nt,CDR3aa
TRBV18,TRBJ2-7,NA,TRBD1,TGTGCCAGCTCACCGACCGGGACAGGGGCCTACGAGCAGTACTTC,CASSPTGTGAYEQYF
TRBV10-1,TRBJ2-1,NA,TRBD2,TGCGCCAGCAGTGAGACTACTAGCGGGAGTCTCAATGAGCAGTTCTTC,CASSETTSGSLNEQFF
TRBV27,TRBJ1-3,NA,TRBD1,TGTGCCAGCAGACAGGGGGCCTCCGGAAACACCATATATTTT,CASRQGASGNTIYF
TRBV4-1,TRBJ1-2,NA,TRBD1,TGCGCCAGCAGCCAAGAAGGGACAGGGTATGGCTACACCTTC,CASSQEGTGYGYTF
TRBV9,TRBJ2-2,few,TRBD2,TGTGCCAGCAGCAGAACTAGCGGGAGTACCGGGGAGCTGTTTTTT,CASSRTSGSTGELFF
TRBV29-1,TRBJ2-7,few,TRBD1,TGCAGCGTTGAAAATATCCGGGACAGGGGGGTCTACGAGCAGTACTTC,CSVENIRDRGVYEQYF
TRBV7-9,TRBJ1-1,NA,NA,TGTGCCACTCAACAGGGACGGGGGGAGACTGAAGCTTTCTTT,CATQQGRGETEAFF
TRBV5-1,TRBJ1-2,NA,TRBD1,TGCGCCAGCAGCTTGACCGGGACAGGGGATGGCTACACCTTC,CASSLTGTGDGYTF
TRBV11-2,TRBJ2-1,NA,NA,TGTGCCAGCAGCTTAGGCAGGGGACGGGGCGAGTTCTTC,CASSLGRGRGEFF
TRBV6-1,TRBJ2-7,NA,TRBD1,TGTGCCAGCCCAACCGGGACAGGGGGCCCTGACGAGCAGTACTTC,CASPTGTGGPDEQYF
TRBV7-2,TRBJ1-2,NA,NA,TGTGCCAGCAGCTTAGACAGGGATTATGGCTACACCTTC,CASSLDRDYGYTF
TRBV2,TRBJ2-7,few,NA,TGTGCCTCCAAATGGGGGCTGGGCGAGCAGTACTTC,CASKWGLGEQYF
TRBV30,TRBJ2-3,NA,TRBD1,TGTGCCTGGTCGAGACAGGGGGCTAGCGCAGATACGCAGTATTTT,CAWSRQGASADTQYF
TRBV28,TRBJ2-3,NA,TRBD2,TGTGCCAGCAGTTTAATGACTAGCGTACAAGATACGCAGTATTTT,CASSLMTSVQDTQYF
TRBV10-3,TRBJ1-3,NA,NA,TGTGCCACCGCAGATTACTCTGGAAACACCATATATTTT,CATADYSGNTIYF
TRBV2,TRBJ2-7,NA,NA,TGTGCCAGCACCCCCAGGATCGGTGGTGGGGAGCAGTACTTC,CASTPRIGGGEQYF
TRBV6-1,TRBJ2-5,NA,NA,TGTGCCAGCAGCTCGAGGTCTTCGGAGACCCAGTACTTC,CASSSRSSETQYF
TRBV7-9,TRBJ1-1,NA,NA,TGTGCCAGCAGCTTAGTGTCTTACACTGAAGCTTTCTTT,CASSLVSYTEAFF
TRBV5-6,TRBJ2-1,NA,TRBD2,TGTGCCAGCAGCTCCCCATGGACTAGCGGATACAATGAGCAGTTCTTC,CASSSPWTSGYNEQFF
TRBV2,TRBJ2-3,NA,NA,TGTGCCAGCAATACGGCCAGGGGAGATACGCAGTATTTT,CASNTARGDTQYF
TRBV5-4,TRBJ1-2,NA,NA,TGTGCCAGCAGCGAAGGGGACTATGGCTACACCTTC,CASSEGDYGYTF
TRBV18,TRBJ2-3,NA,NA,TGTGCCAGCTCATCGGGGGATACGCAGTATTTT,CASSSGDTQYF
TRBV27,TRBJ1-4,NA,NA,TGTGCCAGCAGCGAGGATTTTGCAACTAATGAAAAACTGTTTTTT,CASSEDFATNEKLFF
TRBV19,TRBJ2-7,NA,NA,TGTGCCAGTAGAGAATCGGGATCCTACGAGCAGTACTTC,CASRESGSYEQYF
TRBV10-1,TRBJ2-3,NA,NA,TGCGCCAGCAGTGTAAGCACGGGGGTAAATACGCAGTATTTT,CASSVSTGVNTQYF
TRBV19,TRBJ2-1,NA,TRBD2,TGTGCCAGTGGACTAGCGGGTTACAATGAGCAGTTCTTC,CASGLAGYNEQFF
TRBV7-2,TRBJ2-5,NA,NA,TGTGCCAGCAGCTTAGAATGGAGCGGGGAGACCCAGTACTTC,CASSLEWSGETQYF
TRBV28,TRBJ2-1,once,TRBD2,TGTGCCAGCAGTTCTCCTCAGACTAGCGGCAACAATGAGCAGTTCTTC,CASSSPQTSGNNEQFF
TRBV28,TRBJ2-7,NA,TRBD2,TGTGCCAGCAGTTTGACTAGCGGGAGTCTTTCGGACTTC,CASSLTSGSLSDF
TRBV18,TRBJ2-7,NA,NA,TGTGCCAGCTCACCCACTGTAAGCTCCTACGAGCAGTACTTC,CASSPTVSSYEQYF
TRBV20-1,TRBJ2-3,once,NA,TGCAGTGCTATACTCGGTACGCAGTATTTT,CSAILGTQYF
TRBV7-6,TRBJ2-2,NA,TRBD1,TGTGCCAGCAGCTTCGGGACAGGGGGCACCGGGGAGCTGTTTTTT,CASSFGTGGTGELFF
TRBV4-1,TRBJ2-3,once,TRBD2,TGCGCCAGCAGCCAGGGACTAGCGAGCACAGATACGCAGTATTTT,CASSQGLASTDTQYF
TRBV28,TRBJ2-1,NA,TRBD2,TGTGCCACCTCACCCGGACTAGCGGGAGTACTTGAGCAGTTCTTC,CATSPGLAGVLEQFF
TRBV28,TRBJ2-2,NA,TRBD2,TGTGCCAGCAGTCGGACTAGCGGGGAGAACACCGGGGAGCTGTTTTTT,CASSRTSGENTGELFF
TRBV30,TRBJ1-1,NA,TRBD1,TGTGCCTGGAGGTCCGGACAGGGAGGCACTGAAGCTTTCTTT,CAWRSGQGGTEAFF
TRBV6-1,TRBJ2-1,few,TRBD2,TGTGCCAGCTGCTTCGGGCTAGCGGGAGGGGGTGAGCAGTTCTTC,CASCFGLAGGGEQFF
TRBV6-5,TRBJ2-7,NA,NA,TGTGCCAGCAGTAACCCGACAGTGTACGAGCAGTACTTC,CASSNPTVYEQYF